The entry below describes one T cell receptor (beta chain). Its antigen is unidentified. The sample belongs to a study of T cell responses to AZD1222 COVID-19 vaccine. Germline values: CDR1 MNHEY, CDR2 SMNVEV (reference sequence). The junction had 9 bases not matched to a gene; V was cut back by 9 bases and J by 5 bases. The CDR3 has 14 amino acids. The study's findings and limits: Every sample of the repertoires postdated the peak T cell response. Among vaccine-associated CD4 TCRs, coverage spanned spike, with dominance at 160-218 and 743-854.

Sequencing used immunoSEQ multiplex PCR; TCRdb keeps in-frame clones, though not all of them. The table has about 80,000 clones, around 90% seen once; the top ten hold roughly 23%. The J gene is TRBJ2-5, the V gene TRBV27, with 10 nucleotides matching TRBD2. The specimen comprised peripheral blood, sampled on day 0 of AZD1222 vaccination. This receptor was obtained from an adult in good health. As DNA, the CDR3 is TGTGCCAGTCGTAGCGGGGGGACCCGGGAGACCCAGTACTTC. Protein: CASRSGGTRETQYF.